A single TCR beta chain is shown here with its context. The antigen is not known. A single record per CDR3 protein comes from TCRdb applying MiXCR to the RT-PCR reads. The profile shows around 480,000 distinct CDR3 sequences, approximately 16% of them singletons. This record belongs to a study of response to subunit inactivated influenza vaccine. Overall study results and limits: Authors suggested few new T cells are recruited by each seasonal influenza vaccination.

The sample consisted of CD4+ T cells sorted from PBMCs, taken around 25 months after vaccination. The clonotype originates from a man aged 50-75 years who received an inactivated influenza vaccine.

The CDR3 loop reads CASSQEVRRLGPGGYTF. For the CDR3, the DNA is TGCGCCAGCAGCCAAGAAGTGAGGAGGTTGGGTCCGGGTGGCTACACCTTC. This sequence joins TRBV4-3 and TRBJ1-2, with unresolved D. Germline CDR1 reads LGHNA; CDR2 reads YSLEER. The CDR3 runs to 17 residues. Trimming removed 0 bases from V and 7 bases from J, with 21 bases in between.